This passage covers 17 T cell receptor beta chains from one sample sequenced in a study of blood T cells in healthy people across ages. Alongside a J-beta primer mix, a sample-barcoded 5' primer served in a second PCR lasting about 7 to 11 cycles. TCRdb re-analysed the 5' RACE reads in MiXCR, keeping a single row per CDR3 protein. The sample includes some 1.7 million distinct CDR3 sequences, roughly 28% of them seen just once. The sequencing input was blood. These receptors were collected from a woman in her 30s in good health.

A few counts support this clonotype. V and J are TRBV27 and TRBJ1-5, with a possible D match to TRBD1 (5 bases). The CDR3 is 15 residues long. Trimming took 7 bases from V and 3 from J, leaving 16 bases between them. Germline CDR1 reads MNHEY; CDR2 reads SMNVEV (reference sequence). This CDR3 reads CASTKAGRDNQPQHF. The CDR3 DNA is TGTGCCAGCACGAAGGCAGGGAGGGACAATCAGCCCCAGCATTTT.

This clonotype turned up a few times. The chain carries TRBV30 and TRBJ2-4; possibly TRBD2 for D (5 bases). CDR3 length: 14 residues. V gave up 5 bases and J gave up 1 base, with 12 bases separating them. The germline CDR1 and CDR2 sequences are GTSNPN and SVGIG (reference sequence). The CDR3 DNA reads TGTGCCTGGGGGCGGGTATTGGCCAAAAACATTCAGTACTTC. Its translation is CAWGRVLAKNIQYF.

This clonotype was detected only a few times. V usage is TRBV4-1 and J usage is TRBJ1-1; no definite D call. Trimming shortened V by 1 base and J by 3 bases, and 9 bases separated the two germline ends. The CDR3 has 14 residues. CDR1 is MGHRA and CDR2 is YSYEKL in the germline V gene. CDR3 sequence reads: CASSQGGDYTEAFF. CDR3 nucleotide sequence: TGCGCCAGCAGCCAAGGCGGGGATTACACTGAAGCTTTCTTT.

The V gene is TRBV20-1, the J gene TRBJ2-2; D call uncertain. This CDR3 has 9 amino acids. V was trimmed by 7 bases and J by 7 bases, leaving 4 bases between them. Germline-derived CDR1 and CDR2 are DFQATT and SNEGSKA (reference sequence). The CDR3 sequence: CSEGGELFF. The DNA of the CDR3 is TGCAGTGAGGGCGGGGAGCTGTTTTTT.

This clonotype was seen many times. The chain couples TRBV29-1 to TRBJ2-1, with TRBD2 matching 8 bases. The trim removed 6 bases at V and 5 bases at J, leaving 9 bases unmatched. From germline, CDR1 is SQVTM and CDR2 ANQGSEA. The CDR3 is made up of 14 amino acids. The DNA for the CDR3 is TGCAGCGTCCAGGGAACTAGCGGCAACAATGAGCAGTTCTTC. It translates to CSVQGTSGNNEQFF.

The chain joins TRBV12-3 or TRBV12-4 to TRBJ2-3; 7 bases agree with TRBD1. The CDR3 has 14 residues. The V and J ends lost 5 bases and 2 bases, in that order; junction bases with no gene match: 4. This CDR3 is CASSRDRTTDTQYF. Written as DNA, the CDR3 is TGTGCCAGCAGTCGGGACAGAACCACAGATACGCAGTATTTT.

J is TRBJ1-2 and V is TRBV6-1; no clear D. Germline CDR1 reads MNHNS; CDR2 reads SASEGT. CDR3 length: 14 residues. Trimming left V 2 bases short and J 4 bases short, with 11 bases between. CDR3 bases: TGTGCCAGCAGTGAACCTCAGCCTCCCTATGGCTACACCTTC. Its translation: CASSEPQPPYGYTF.

To note about this clonotype: Germline is not matched at one junction end, which may reflect a read error. V gene TRBV5-1 combines with J gene TRBJ2-7; TRBD2 aligns across 10 bases. Germline V lookup: CDR1 SGHRS, CDR2 YFSETQ. The CDR3 extends over 14 amino acids. In DNA, the CDR3 is TGCGCCAACAGCTCCGGGACTAGCGTCTACGAGCAGTACTTC. It translates to CANSSGTSVYEQYF.

Many counts were recorded for this clonotype. V is TRBV7-2 and J is TRBJ2-1; perhaps TRBD2 as D (6 bases). Germline loops: CDR1 SGHTA, CDR2 FQGNSA. This CDR3 is 13 amino acids long. V lost 4 bases, J lost 13 bases, and 17 bases lay in between. The CDR3 spells CASSSPSLALQFF. The CDR3 bases are TGTGCCAGCAGCTCACCCTCACTAGCTCTACAGTTCTTC.

The CDR3 here is CASSARVDEAFF. In DNA, the CDR3 is TGTGCCAGCAGCGCCAGGGTTGATGAAGCTTTCTTT. This chain joins TRBV2 and TRBJ1-1, with D possibly being TRBD1 (5 bases). Germline assignment: CDR1 SNHLY and CDR2 FYNNEI. CDR3 length: 12 amino acids. Trimming left V 6 bases short and J 7 bases short, with 12 bases between.

This chain connects TRBV12-3 or TRBV12-4 to TRBJ1-1, with D uncertain. The ends were cut back, 3 bases at V and 5 bases at J, with 10 bases in the middle. The CDR3 covers 13 residues. DNA for the CDR3: TGTGCCAGCAGTTTCCGGACCCGGACTGAAGCTTTCTTT. Translation gives CASSFRTRTEAFF.

As for this clonotype: A read error may produce the germline difference seen at one junction end. The V gene is TRBV12-3 or TRBV12-4, the J gene TRBJ2-2; 7 nucleotides agree with TRBD1. The CDR3 sequence is 15 residues long. In DNA form, the CDR3 reads TGTGCCAGCAGTTCATCGGACAGGAACGCCGGGGAGCTGTTTTTT. Protein sequence: CASSSSDRNAGELFF.

Concerning this clonotype: This may be a read error, as it is one base from a much larger clone. The chain carries TRBV20-1 and TRBJ2-7; D is undetermined. The CDR3 extends over 14 amino acids. Germline V gene sequence: CDR1 DFQATT, CDR2 SNEGSKA (reference sequence). The germline V and J ends were trimmed by 6 bases and 7 bases, with 22 bases remaining between them. The CDR3 sequence: CSAPSPVSLGEQYF. The CDR3 region has the DNA TGCAGTGCCCCGTCTCCGGTAAGCTTGGGGGAGCAGTACTTC.

This clonotype was counted ten times or more. A junction boundary mismatches the germline segment, possibly from a read error. V and J are TRBV9 and TRBJ2-5; 8 bases match TRBD1. This CDR3 region has 16 residues. Germline V gene lookup returns CDR1 SGDLS and CDR2 YYNGEE. CDR3 in DNA: TGTGCCAGCAGTGTAGAGGGGACAGGCTACCAAGAGACCCAGTACTTC. This sequence encodes CASSVEGTGYQETQYF.

In this sample, this clonotype turned up many times. The rearrangement joins TRBV2 to TRBJ1-2; no reliable D call. Trimming pared 6 bases from V and 3 bases from J, leaving 11 bases between. The length of the CDR3 is 13 residues. Looked up from germline, CDR1 is SNHLY and CDR2 is FYNNEI. CDR3 DNA sequence: TGTGCCAGCAGCGTAGGCACAGACTATGGCTACACCTTC. Amino acid sequence: CASSVGTDYGYTF.

The rearrangement links TRBV2 to TRBJ2-5, with D possibly called TRBD1 or TRBD2 (5 bases each). The CDR3 length is 15 residues. V was pared by 3 bases and J by 1 base, with 12 bases between. Germline CDR1 and CDR2: SNHLY and FYNNEI. The CDR3 DNA reads TGTGCCAGCAGTGAGGGTCTGGGACCCCAAGAGACCCAGTACTTC. It is translated as CASSEGLGPQETQYF.

The chain is built from TRBV20-1 and TRBJ1-4; tentatively, D is TRBD1 (5 bases). V dropped 0 bases and J dropped 6 bases, with 14 bases sitting between them. The CDR3 extends over 15 amino acids. The germline CDR1 and CDR2 sequences are DFQATT and SNEGSKA (reference sequence). The CDR3 bases are TGCAGTGCTAGAGAATTGGGAGGGGTTTATGAAAAACTGTTTTTT. Amino acids: CSARELGGVYEKLFF.